The clone carrying this TCR beta chain was detected only a few times. Its antigen remains unknown. Each cDNA molecule carried a unique molecular identifier. TCRdb ran MiXCR on the 5' RACE reads and lists one entry per CDR3 protein. The table records about 70,000 distinct CDR3 sequences, more than 10% of them present only once. Trimming cost V 2 bases and J 5 bases, with 11 bases left between them. The CDR3 has 14 amino acids. The V gene's germline CDR1 is MNHNY and CDR2 SVGAGI (reference sequence). The record originates from a study of early T cells in non-severe SARS-CoV-2 infection. About the research overall: The authors sequenced bulk RNA from unsorted whole blood, leaving chains unpaired.

Broader study findings: Matching against VDJdb likely underestimated virus-specific expansions, favoring anti-spike CD8.

The receptor's source is an adult who was a healthcare worker with PCR-confirmed SARS-CoV-2 infection or an uninfected control (not recorded which). The donor label of this sample is uncertain. The sequencing here drew on whole blood, taken at baseline. The chain is built from TRBV6-6 and TRBJ2-3; no clear D. The CDR3 region has the DNA TGTGCCAGCAGTTACCCTGGTTCCAAAGATACGCAGTATTTT. Its translation is CASSYPGSKDTQYF.